A single TCR beta chain is shown here with its context. Its specificity is not known. The record originates from a study of cytotoxic CD8 clonotypes in ibrutinib-treated CLL. In germline, CDR1 is MNHNS, CDR2 SASEGT. CDR3 length: 15 amino acids. The V end was cut by 6 bases, the J end by 4 bases, with 19 bases between. Study-level points and caveats: Clonality measured at baseline exceeded age-matched healthy donors, tracking circulating CD8+ T-cell counts.

The assay was immunoSEQ multiplex PCR, and TCRdb's table has in-frame clones only and misses some. The sample lists about 17,000 clones; approximately 61% were seen once. This receptor was identified in a human donor with chronic lymphocytic leukemia. The sample consisted of PBMCs, taken after 12 months of ibrutinib treatment. The chain joins TRBV6-1 to TRBJ2-7; weak D call: TRBD1 (6 bases). CDR3 nucleotides: TGTGCCAGCAGCTATAACCCGGGACAAAGTTACGAGCAGTACTTC. Translation gives CASSYNPGQSYEQYF.